This entry lists 21 T cell receptor beta chains sequenced from one sample in a study of blood T cell repertoires in COVID-19. The method was immunoSEQ multiplex PCR; TCRdb's version includes in-frame clones alone and lacks a portion of them. The sample consists of some 77,000 clones, around 85% of them appearing once. Sample: peripheral blood. Every receptor here comes from a man between 65 and 79 years old with acute or convalescent COVID-19.

The CDR3 region has the DNA TGCGCCAGCAGCTTGGCGGGACAGAACAATCAGCCCCAGCATTTT. This codes for CASSLAGQNNQPQHF. The chain joins TRBV5-1 to TRBJ1-5; TRBD1 aligns across 7 bases. The V gene end was trimmed by 0 bases and the J gene end by 3 bases; junction bases not matched to a gene: 3. The CDR3 totals 15 residues. Germline V CDR1 and CDR2: SGHRS, YFSETQ.

The rearrangement uses TRBV5-6 and TRBJ1-5; the D is unclear. Germline V gene lookup returns CDR1 SGHDT and CDR2 YYEEEE. V lost 0 bases and J lost 9, with 7 bases in between. The CDR3 length is 12 residues. CDR3 amino acids: CASSLERGPQHF. The CDR3 DNA follows: TGTGCCAGCAGCTTGGAGCGGGGGCCCCAGCATTTT.

J is TRBJ2-3 and V is TRBV19; maybe TRBD2 (7 bases). In germline, CDR1 is LNHDA, CDR2 SQIVND (reference sequence). Trimming stripped 5 bases from V and 2 bases from J, with 14 bases between. The CDR3 consists of 15 residues. The CDR3 bases are TGTGCCAGTAGTGAAGGGGGGGGCCCCACAGATACGCAGTATTTT. Residues: CASSEGGGPTDTQYF.

The chain uses TRBV28 and TRBJ2-1, with TRBD2 as a possible D gene (5 bases). Germline lookup yields CDR1 MDHEN and CDR2 SYDVKM. Trimming pared 4 bases from V and 3 bases from J, leaving 10 bases between. CDR3 size: 14 residues. The CDR3 nucleotides read TGTGCCAGCAGTTCCTCCCGGGGCTACAATGAGCAGTTCTTC. Translating gives CASSSSRGYNEQFF.

The chain carries TRBV2 and TRBJ1-4, with D unclear. Germline V lookup: CDR1 SNHLY, CDR2 FYNNEI. The CDR3 length is 14 residues. The V end was cut by 7 bases, the J end by 1 base, with 10 bases between. CDR3 in DNA: TGTGCCAGCAATGTACAGAGAACTAATGAAAAACTGTTTTTT. Protein: CASNVQRTNEKLFF.

The chain employs TRBV2 and TRBJ1-1; D not resolved. CDR1 is SNHLY and CDR2 is FYNNEI in the germline V gene. This CDR3 spans 11 amino acids. V lost 7 bases, J lost 6 bases, and 9 bases lay in between. The CDR3 DNA is TGTGCCAGCACCGTACTCGCTGAAGCTTTCTTT. It codes for CASTVLAEAFF.

This clone was recorded a few times. The chain combines TRBV13 with TRBJ1-1; the match to TRBD1 covers 11 bases. Germline CDR1 PRHDT, CDR2 FYEKMQ (reference sequence). Trimming cost V 2 bases and J 5 bases; bases outside gene matches: 1. This CDR3 region has 14 residues. Here the CDR3 reads CASSLRDRGTEAFF. The CDR3 DNA is TGTGCCAGCAGCTTAAGGGACAGGGGGACTGAAGCTTTCTTT.

V usage is TRBV19 and J usage is TRBJ1-1, with 7 bases aligning to TRBD1. The CDR3 runs 12 residues. After removal of 6 bases from V and 14 bases from J, the junction contained 12 bases not matched to a gene. Germline CDR1 is LNHDA and CDR2 is SQIVND (reference sequence). The DNA of the CDR3 is TGTGCCAGTAGCGCGACAGGGATGGGGGTCTTCTTT. This encodes CASSATGMGVFF.

The chain couples TRBV3-1 (or the pseudogene TRBV3-2) to TRBJ2-3; the match to TRBD2 covers 14 bases. J gave up 2 bases and V 4 bases, and 14 bases lay outside the gene matches. Germline CDR1 reads LGHDT; CDR2 reads YNNKEL (reference sequence). CDR3 length: 20 residues. CDR3 protein: CASSLSAGTSGRGFTDTQYF. The CDR3 nucleotides are TGTGCCAGCAGCCTTTCGGCCGGGACTAGCGGGAGAGGGTTCACAGATACGCAGTATTTT.

V gene TRBV7-3 combines with J gene TRBJ2-1, with 8 bases aligning to TRBD2. V shed 5 bases and J 1 base; nucleotides not matched to a gene: 10. The CDR3 has 17 amino acids. CDR1 and CDR2 (germline): SGHTA, FQGTGA. The CDR3 region has the DNA TGTGCCAGCAGCAGCGGACTAGCCCTAACTTCCTACAATGAGCAGTTCTTC. It translates to CASSSGLALTSYNEQFF.

This chain links TRBV5-1 with TRBJ2-7; 8 nucleotides agree with TRBD2. V was clipped by 5 bases and J by 2 bases; unmatched bases: 9. The germline gives CDR1 SGHRS, CDR2 YFSETQ. The CDR3 is 15 residues long. The CDR3 DNA reads as TGCGCCAGCAGGGCGATGGCGGGAGGTACCTACGAGCAGTACTTC. It is translated as CASRAMAGGTYEQYF.

V gene TRBV9 combines with J gene TRBJ1-6, with D tentatively TRBD1 (5 bases). CDR1 SGDLS and CDR2 YYNGEE come from the germline V gene. Between the trimmed V and J ends, which lost 0 bases and 4 bases, there was a span of 8 bases. There are 15 residues in the CDR3. CDR3 in amino acids: CASSVEGTYNSPLHF. The CDR3 DNA reads TGTGCCAGCAGCGTAGAGGGGACTTATAATTCACCCCTCCACTTT.

This chain joins TRBV27 and TRBJ2-7; TRBD2 matches 13 bases. CDR3 length: 16 amino acids. The V segment lost 2 bases and the J segment 2 bases; nucleotides outside the gene matches: 3. Germline V CDR1 and CDR2: MNHEY, SMNVEV (reference sequence). The CDR3 here is CASSLRLAGGAYEQYF. As DNA, the CDR3 is TGTGCCAGCAGTTTAAGACTAGCGGGAGGTGCCTACGAGCAGTACTTC.

The chain carries TRBV5-1 and TRBJ1-1; D is undetermined. V was shortened by 3 bases and J by 1 base, with 7 bases between the two germline ends. CDR3 length equals 13 residues. Germline V gives CDR1 SGHRS, CDR2 YFSETQ. CDR3 amino acids: CASSSPWNTEAFF. The CDR3 DNA reads TGCGCCAGCAGCTCTCCTTGGAACACTGAAGCTTTCTTT. The variable domain in full, with the rest retrieved from reference TRBV5-1 and TRBJ1-1, is KAGVTQTPRYLIKTRGQQVTLSCSPISGHRSVSWYQQTPGQGLQFLFEYFSETQRNKGNFPGRFSGRQFSNSRSEMNVSTLELGDSALYLCASSSPWNTEAFFGQGTRLTVV.

This chain joins TRBV5-8 and TRBJ2-5, with D unclear. CDR1 is SGHTS, CDR2 YDEGEE, per germline. This CDR3 comprises 12 residues. The ends were cut back, 1 base at V and 5 bases at J, with 6 bases in the middle. CDR3 protein: CASSLSRETQYF. DNA for the CDR3: TGTGCCAGCAGCTTGAGTCGGGAGACCCAGTACTTC.

This clone appeared a few times. The chain joins TRBV2 to TRBJ2-2; 7 bases are shared with TRBD1. The CDR3 totals 13 residues. Germline V gene data show CDR1 as SNHLY and CDR2 as FYNNEI. V gave up 8 bases and J gave up 6 bases; unmatched junction bases: 6. CDR3 sequence: CASGTEGAGELFF. DNA of the CDR3: TGTGCCAGCGGGACAGAGGGGGCCGGGGAGCTGTTTTTT. The full variable domain, with the rest looked up from reference TRBV2 and TRBJ2-2, is EPEVTQTPSHQVTQMGQEVILRCVPISNHLYFYWYRQILGQKVEFLVSFYNNEISEKSEIFDDQFSVERPDGSNFTLKIRSTKLEDSAMYFCASGTEGAGELFFGEGSRLTVL.

V usage is TRBV19 and J usage is TRBJ1-6; perhaps TRBD1 as D (5 bases). V dropped 6 bases and J dropped 8 bases, with 23 bases sitting between them. Germline V gives CDR1 LNHDA, CDR2 SQIVND (reference sequence). CDR3 length: 17 amino acids. CDR3 amino acids: CASSPRQGGKYDSPLHF. DNA for the CDR3: TGTGCCAGTAGCCCAAGGCAGGGTGGCAAATACGATTCACCCCTCCACTTT.

The genes are TRBV19 and TRBJ2-7; the D gene is possibly TRBD1 (5 bases). V was clipped by 6 bases and J by 2 bases, with 17 bases between them. The CDR3 contains 15 residues. From germline, CDR1 is LNHDA and CDR2 SQIVND (reference sequence). The CDR3 protein is CASSGFVDITYEQYF. The CDR3 coding sequence is TGTGCCAGTAGCGGGTTCGTGGACATCACCTACGAGCAGTACTTC.

The chain couples TRBV7-3 to TRBJ2-2; 9 nucleotides align to TRBD2. J was trimmed by 1 base and V by 6 bases; bases with no gene match: 3. The CDR3 has 15 amino acids. From germline, CDR1 is SGHTA and CDR2 FQGTGA. The CDR3: CASRPTSGNTGELFF. The CDR3 coding sequence is TGTGCCAGCAGGCCGACTAGCGGGAACACCGGGGAGCTGTTTTTT.

This chain links TRBV21-1 with TRBJ2-3; the D call of TRBD2 is as the table states it, not checked on the DNA. TRBV21-1 is recorded as a pseudogene. The CDR3 extends over 13 amino acids. The CDR3 spells CATPLTPRDIKNF. CDR3 DNA sequence: TGTGCCACCCCACTCACCCCACGGGATATCAAGAATTTT.

This chain links TRBV18 with TRBJ1-1; TRBD1 matches at 8 bases. Germline assignment: CDR1 KGHSH and CDR2 LQKENI. With V trimmed by 3 bases and J by 3 bases, 6 bases remained unmatched. CDR3 length: 15 residues. CDR3 protein: CASSPGQGGDTEAFF. In DNA, the CDR3 is TGTGCCAGCTCACCCGGACAGGGTGGAGACACTGAAGCTTTCTTT. Complete variable domain (other parts from reference TRBV18 and TRBJ1-1): NAGVMQNPRHLVRRRGQEARLRCSPMKGHSHVYWYRQLPEEGLKFMVYLQKENIIDESGMPKERFSAEFPKEGPSILRIQQVVRGDSAAYFCASSPGQGGDTEAFFGQGTRLTVV.